Sequencing of this TCR beta chain was carried out in a study of radiotherapy plus CTLA-4 blockade in lung cancer. Ipilimumab-mediated CTLA-4 blockade plus focal radiation was given to patients having chemo-refractory metastatic non-small-cell lung cancer. Only in-frame clones appear in the TCRdb table, and some are missing; sequencing was by immunoSEQ multiplex PCR. The sample records 90,000 to 150,000 clones, just under 80% being singletons. Points on this clone: Its antigen remains unknown.

Germline loops: CDR1 SGHKS, CDR2 YYEKEE (reference sequence). CDR3 length: 15 residues. V was pared by 4 bases and J by 4 bases, with 8 bases of the junction left unmatched. Study results and limitations: Best predicting response, reportedly, were early blood T cell clone dynamics, with interferon-beta. Blood-borne expansion of tumor-derived TCR clones followed radiotherapy plus ipilimumab.

V gene TRBV5-5 combines with J gene TRBJ2-1; 7 bases are a match to TRBD2. This TCR was recovered from a human donor with non-small cell lung cancer who had a partial response to radiotherapy plus ipilimumab. The sequences come from peripheral blood, collected from a patient treated with radiotherapy plus ipilimumab. The DNA for the CDR3 is TGTGCCAGCAGCGAGGGGCAGGGAGGGTACAATGAGCAGTTCTTC. Protein: CASSEGQGGYNEQFF.